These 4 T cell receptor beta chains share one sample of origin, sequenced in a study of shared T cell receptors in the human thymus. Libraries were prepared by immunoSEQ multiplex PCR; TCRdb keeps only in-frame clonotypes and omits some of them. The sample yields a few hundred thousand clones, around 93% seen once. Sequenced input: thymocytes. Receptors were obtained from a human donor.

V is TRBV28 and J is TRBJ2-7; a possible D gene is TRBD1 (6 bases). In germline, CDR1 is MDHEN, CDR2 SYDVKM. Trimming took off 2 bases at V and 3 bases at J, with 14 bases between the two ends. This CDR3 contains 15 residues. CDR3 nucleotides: TGTGCCAGCAGTTTAAGGTTGAGGGGACACTACGAGCAGTACTTC. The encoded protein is CASSLRLRGHYEQYF.

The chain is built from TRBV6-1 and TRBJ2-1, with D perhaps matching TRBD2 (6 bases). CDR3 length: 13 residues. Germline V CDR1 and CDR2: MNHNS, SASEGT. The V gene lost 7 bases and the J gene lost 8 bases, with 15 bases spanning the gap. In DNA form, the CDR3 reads TGTGCCAGCAACGGGAGAGAGGTCGATGAGCAGTTCTTC. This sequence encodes CASNGREVDEQFF.

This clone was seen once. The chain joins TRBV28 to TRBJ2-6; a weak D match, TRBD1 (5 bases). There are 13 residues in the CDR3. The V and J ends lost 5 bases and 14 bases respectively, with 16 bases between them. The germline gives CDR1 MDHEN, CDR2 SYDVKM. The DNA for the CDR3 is TGTGCCAGCAGTCCCCCCGTCAGGGATCTCCTGACTTTC. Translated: CASSPPVRDLLTF.

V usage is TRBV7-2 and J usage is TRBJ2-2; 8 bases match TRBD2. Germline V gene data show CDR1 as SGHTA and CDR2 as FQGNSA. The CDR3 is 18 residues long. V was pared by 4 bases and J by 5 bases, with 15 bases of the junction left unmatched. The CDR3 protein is CASSSRPGGPSSTGELFF. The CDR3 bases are TGTGCCAGCAGCTCGCGGCCGGGAGGGCCCTCGAGTACCGGGGAGCTGTTTTTT.